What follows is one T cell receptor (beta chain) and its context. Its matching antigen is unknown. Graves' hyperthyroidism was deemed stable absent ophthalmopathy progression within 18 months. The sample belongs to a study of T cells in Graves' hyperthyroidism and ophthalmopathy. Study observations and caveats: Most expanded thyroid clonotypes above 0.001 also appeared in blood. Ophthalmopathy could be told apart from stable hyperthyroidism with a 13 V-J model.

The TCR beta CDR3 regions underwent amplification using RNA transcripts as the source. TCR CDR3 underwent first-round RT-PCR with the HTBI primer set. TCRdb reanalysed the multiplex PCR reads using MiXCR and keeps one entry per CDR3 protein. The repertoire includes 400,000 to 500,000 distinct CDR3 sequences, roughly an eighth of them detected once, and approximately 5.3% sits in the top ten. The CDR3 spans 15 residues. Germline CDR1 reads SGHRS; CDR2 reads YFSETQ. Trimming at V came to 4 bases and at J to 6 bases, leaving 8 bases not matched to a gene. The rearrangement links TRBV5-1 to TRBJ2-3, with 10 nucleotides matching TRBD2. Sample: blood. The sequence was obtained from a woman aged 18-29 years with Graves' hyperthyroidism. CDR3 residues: CASSGPLAGDDTQYF. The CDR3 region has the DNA TGCGCCAGCAGCGGGCCCCTAGCGGGAGATGATACGCAGTATTTT.